Following are 19 T cell receptor beta chains from one sample sequenced in a study of blood T cell repertoires in COVID-19. Clones were sequenced by immunoSEQ multiplex PCR, and TCRdb holds only the in-frame ones, with some missing. The sample has about 230,000 clones; 65% to 90% are singletons. The specimen sequenced was peripheral blood. The receptors stem from a man aged 45 to 65 with COVID-19, enrolled during active disease.

J is TRBJ1-2 and V is TRBV28, with 10 nucleotides matching TRBD1. This CDR3 spans 15 amino acids. The V and J ends lost 4 bases and 3 bases, in that order; junction bases with no gene match: 5. Per the germline V gene, CDR1 is MDHEN and CDR2 is SYDVKM. The CDR3 reads CASSSGTGADYGYTF. The CDR3 nucleotides are TGTGCCAGCAGTTCTGGGACAGGGGCGGACTATGGCTACACCTTC.

The chain has TRBV18 and TRBJ1-2; 8 positions match TRBD1. The CDR3 runs to 14 residues. After removal of 6 bases from V and 7 bases from J, the junction contained 10 bases not matched to a gene. CDR1 is KGHSH and CDR2 is LQKENI in the germline V gene. The CDR3 sequence is CASSGDRGYSGYTF. The DNA of the CDR3 is TGTGCCAGCTCTGGTGACAGGGGCTATTCTGGCTACACCTTC. Full variable domain (remainder filled in from reference TRBV18 and TRBJ1-2): NAGVMQNPRHLVRRRGQEARLRCSPMKGHSHVYWYRQLPEEGLKFMVYLQKENIIDESGMPKERFSAEFPKEGPSILRIQQVVRGDSAAYFCASSGDRGYSGYTFGSGTRLTVV.

The chain recombines TRBV3-1 (or the pseudogene TRBV3-2) with TRBJ2-2; TRBD1 matches at 11 bases. Germline V lookup: CDR1 LGHDT, CDR2 YNNKEL (reference sequence). The CDR3 has 14 amino acids. Losses at the gene ends were 9 bases for V and 7 bases for J; bases not matched to a gene: 7. The CDR3 region is CASGDRGSSGELFF. CDR3 DNA sequence: TGTGCCAGTGGGGACAGGGGGTCAAGCGGGGAGCTGTTTTTT.

The DNA for the CDR3 is TGCGCCAGCAGCCAGACTAGCGGGAGGGGGAAAGAGACCCAGTACTTC. Translation: CASSQTSGRGKETQYF. The V gene is TRBV4-1, the J gene TRBJ2-5; 14 bases fit TRBD2. Germline V gene sequence: CDR1 MGHRA, CDR2 YSYEKL. This CDR3 has 16 amino acids. The V gene end was trimmed by 3 bases and the J gene end by 3 bases; junction bases not matched to a gene: 3.

The rearrangement joins TRBV19 to TRBJ2-1; tentatively, D is TRBD1 (5 bases). The V end was cut by 1 base, the J end by 3 bases, with 10 bases between. The CDR3 spans 15 residues. Germline V gene data show CDR1 as LNHDA and CDR2 as SQIVND (reference sequence). The CDR3 DNA reads TGTGCCAGTAGTATAGTAGGGGTTAACTACAATGAGCAGTTCTTC. It specifies CASSIVGVNYNEQFF.

This chain links TRBV7-9 with TRBJ2-1; TRBD1 matches at 7 bases. Trimming at V came to 7 bases and at J to 3 bases, leaving 3 bases not matched to a gene. The length of the CDR3 is 13 residues. Germline assignment: CDR1 SEHNR and CDR2 FQNEAQ (reference sequence). Here the CDR3 reads CASTRQGYNEQFF. Written as DNA, the CDR3 is TGTGCCAGCACCAGACAGGGCTACAATGAGCAGTTCTTC.

This clone was seen a single time. The chain links TRBV2 to TRBJ2-1; 8 bases are shared with TRBD2. Germline CDR1 and CDR2: SNHLY and FYNNEI. The length of the CDR3 is 14 residues. J gave up 4 bases and V 7 bases, and 6 bases lay outside the gene matches. The CDR3: CASKERGPYNEQFF. In DNA form, the CDR3 reads TGTGCCAGCAAAGAGCGGGGGCCGTACAATGAGCAGTTCTTC. The full variable domain, completed using reference TRBV2 and TRBJ2-1, is EPEVTQTPSHQVTQMGQEVILRCVPISNHLYFYWYRQILGQKVEFLVSFYNNEISEKSEIFDDQFSVERPDGSNFTLKIRSTKLEDSAMYFCASKERGPYNEQFFGPGTRLTVL.

This clone was seen a single time. The CDR3 DNA follows: TGTGCCAGCGGCGGACTATTGAACACTGAAGCTTTCTTT. This encodes CASGGLLNTEAFF. V is TRBV6-5 and J is TRBJ1-1; D is uncertain. Germline V gene sequence: CDR1 MNHEY, CDR2 SVGAGI. Trimming took off 8 bases at V and 0 bases at J, with 10 bases between the two ends. The CDR3 is 13 amino acids.

In its sample, this clone was seen once. The V gene is TRBV19, the J gene TRBJ2-7; 9 positions match TRBD2. After removal of 1 base from V and 6 bases from J, the junction contained 1 base not matched to a gene. CDR3 length: 13 amino acids. From germline, CDR1 is LNHDA and CDR2 SQIVND (reference sequence). The DNA of the CDR3 is TGTGCCAGTAGTATAGCAGCGGGGGGCGAGCAGTACTTC. Residues: CASSIAAGGEQYF.

J is TRBJ1-3 and V is TRBV3-1 (or the pseudogene TRBV3-2); D not certain. V lost 0 bases to trimming and J lost 0 bases, with 6 bases between them. Germline V gives CDR1 LGHDT, CDR2 YNNKEL (reference sequence). CDR3 size: 15 residues. The CDR3 DNA reads TGTGCCAGCAGCCAAGATCCGGGCTCTGGAAACACCATATATTTT. It codes for CASSQDPGSGNTIYF.

The chain couples TRBV7-9 to TRBJ1-1; D gene uncertain. V was trimmed by 5 bases and J by 1 base, leaving 8 bases between them. CDR1 SEHNR and CDR2 FQNEAQ come from the germline V gene (reference sequence). This CDR3 is 13 amino acids long. The CDR3 here is CASSPQENTEAFF. For the CDR3, the DNA is TGTGCCAGCAGCCCGCAGGAGAACACTGAAGCTTTCTTT.

This sequence joins TRBV3-1 (or the pseudogene TRBV3-2) and TRBJ2-7; a weak D match, TRBD1 (6 bases). Germline V gene lookup returns CDR1 LGHDT and CDR2 YNNKEL (reference sequence). The CDR3 is made up of 13 amino acids. Deletions cut 4 bases from V and 3 bases from J, with 10 bases between. Here the CDR3 DNA reads TGTGCCAGCAGCCTTGGCAGGGGCTACGAGCAGTACTTC. Translation gives CASSLGRGYEQYF.

The chain is built from TRBV19 and TRBJ2-5; D is perhaps TRBD1 (5 bases). Germline CDR1 is LNHDA and CDR2 is SQIVND (reference sequence). Trimming left V 1 base short and J 2 bases short, with 8 bases between. The length of the CDR3 is 14 residues. The CDR3 region has the DNA TGTGCCAGTAGTATAGGGGGCACACAAGAGACCCAGTACTTC. It codes for CASSIGGTQETQYF.

The gene calls are TRBV7-9 and TRBJ2-5; D call uncertain. From germline, CDR1 is SEHNR and CDR2 FQNEAQ (reference sequence). The V end lost 0 bases, the J end lost 2 bases, and 7 bases lay between the germline ends. This CDR3 region has 14 residues. CDR3 sequence reads: CASSLASGQETQYF. CDR3 DNA sequence: TGTGCCAGCAGCTTAGCTTCAGGACAAGAGACCCAGTACTTC.

J is TRBJ1-6 and V is TRBV2; TRBD1 matches at 8 bases. CDR1 SNHLY and CDR2 FYNNEI come from the germline V gene. The CDR3 spans 14 residues. The trim removed 5 bases at V and 10 bases at J, leaving 7 bases unmatched. The CDR3 nucleotides are TGTGCCAGCAGTACCGGACAGGGATACTCACCCCTCCACTTT. It translates to CASSTGQGYSPLHF.

The chain is built from TRBV2 and TRBJ2-7; 14 bases match TRBD2. Germline values: CDR1 SNHLY, CDR2 FYNNEI. The V segment lost 6 bases and the J segment 4 bases; nucleotides outside the gene matches: 8. The CDR3 loop spans 16 amino acids. CDR3 bases: TGTGCCAGCAGAGCCCCGGGACTAGCGGGAGTGTACGAGCAGTACTTC. Its translation is CASRAPGLAGVYEQYF.

The V call is TRBV5-4, the J call TRBJ2-7; 7 bases agree with TRBD1. Trimming removed 5 bases from V and 2 bases from J; junction bases left unmatched: 10. The V gene's germline CDR1 is SGHNT and CDR2 YYREEE (reference sequence). This CDR3 spans 15 amino acids. CDR3 amino acids: CASSSAPTGTYEQYF. Here the CDR3 DNA reads TGTGCCAGCAGTTCTGCTCCGACAGGGACCTACGAGCAGTACTTC. Complete variable domain (other parts from reference TRBV5-4 and TRBJ2-7): ETGVTQSPTHLIKTRGQQVTLRCSSQSGHNTVSWYQQALGQGPQFIFQYYREEENGRGNFPPRFSGLQFPNYSSELNVNALELDDSALYLCASSSAPTGTYEQYFGPGTRLTVT.

This chain's CDR3 is CASSLFTGDSYNEQFF. The CDR3 nucleotides are TGTGCCAGCAGTTTATTTACAGGAGACTCCTACAATGAGCAGTTCTTC. The chain links TRBV27 to TRBJ2-1; tentative D call: TRBD1 (5 bases). The CDR3 has 16 amino acids. The germline V gene encodes CDR1 MNHEY and CDR2 SMNVEV (reference sequence). The V gene lost 1 base and the J gene lost 0 bases, with 10 bases spanning the gap.

This chain connects TRBV10-1 to TRBJ2-3; 8 bases align to TRBD2. Germline V CDR1 and CDR2: WNHNN, SYGVQD (reference sequence). V gave up 5 bases and J gave up 5 bases; unmatched junction bases: 6. There are 14 residues in the CDR3. The CDR3 is CASSPGTSLDTQYF. The CDR3 DNA is TGCGCCAGCAGTCCCGGGACTAGTTTAGATACGCAGTATTTT.